These 6 T cell receptor beta chains originate from one sample sequenced in a study of T cell repertoires in cytomegalovirus infection. Their specific antigens are unknown. TCRdb re-derived calls from the reads in MiXCR, one entry per CDR3 protein. The sample consists of some 800,000 distinct CDR3 sequences, about 28% of them appearing once. The specimen was cultured CD8+ T cells from PBMCs, collected from culture after CMV antigen stimulation. These receptors were collected from a human donor in good health (CMV status not recorded). Some clones in this sample may be carry-over from other donors' samples.

The chain carries TRBV6-2 or TRBV6-3 and TRBJ1-1, with D possibly TRBD1 on 6 matching bases. The ends were cut back, 6 bases at V and 3 bases at J, with 11 bases in the middle. CDR3 size: 13 residues. Germline V gene data show CDR1 as MNHEY and CDR2 as SVGEGT. The CDR3 region is CASRFTGYTEAFF. DNA for the CDR3: TGTGCCAGCAGATTCACAGGGTACACTGAAGCTTTCTTT.

The count of this clonotype is one. This chain connects TRBV5-1 to TRBJ1-2; perhaps TRBD1 as D (6 bases). CDR3 length: 15 residues. Germline loops: CDR1 SGHRS, CDR2 YFSETQ. V shed 2 bases and J shed 7 bases, with 18 bases lying between them. CDR3 in amino acids: CASSFGAGDVGGYTF. CDR3 DNA sequence: TGCGCCAGCAGCTTTGGGGCAGGGGATGTAGGTGGCTACACCTTC.

The chain has TRBV6-5 and TRBJ1-2, with 7 bases lining up with TRBD1. Per the germline V gene, CDR1 is MNHEY and CDR2 is SVGAGI. Unmatched junction bases numbered 7, after V lost 4 bases and J lost 14 bases. The CDR3 runs to 11 residues. The CDR3 loop is CASSFGDRPTF. The CDR3 bases are TGTGCCAGCAGTTTTGGGGACAGACCTACCTTC.

The V gene is TRBV7-6, the J gene TRBJ1-2; D may be TRBD1 (5 bases). The germline gives CDR1 SGHVS, CDR2 FNYEAQ. The CDR3 covers 11 residues. Trimming removed 5 bases at V and 10 bases at J, with 11 bases between. The CDR3 DNA reads as TGTGCCAGCAGCCGCGGGACCTTCTACACCTTC. Translated: CASSRGTFYTF. Full variable domain (outside the CDR3, taken from reference TRBV7-6 and TRBJ1-2): GAGVSQSPRYKVTKRGQDVALRCDPISGHVSLYWYRQALGQGPEFLTYFNYEAQQDKSGLPNDRFSAERPEGSISTLTIQRTEQRDSAMYRCASSRGTFYTFGSGTRLTVV.

The V call is TRBV7-6, the J call TRBJ1-1; D not certain. Germline V CDR1 and CDR2: SGHVS, FNYEAQ. The CDR3 length is 15 residues. Deletions cut 6 bases from V and 1 base from J, with 15 bases between. CDR3 loop: CASRPPGSGNTEAFF. CDR3 DNA sequence: TGTGCCAGCAGGCCACCCGGCTCGGGGAACACTGAAGCTTTCTTT.

The rearrangement links TRBV5-4 to TRBJ1-1, with D unresolved. Germline V gives CDR1 SGHNT, CDR2 YYREEE (reference sequence). Between the trimmed V and J ends, which lost 3 bases and 2 bases, there was a span of 14 bases. The CDR3 has 15 amino acids. The CDR3 bases are TGTGCCAGCAGCTGGAAGAGGGAAGTTAACACTGAAGCTTTCTTT. It translates to CASSWKREVNTEAFF.